This section outlines one T cell receptor beta chain sequence together with its context. The data are from a study of control samples from healthy donors and cancer patients. Assay used: immunoSEQ multiplex PCR; TCRdb lists only in-frame clones, some missing. The table shows around 100,000 clones, with roughly 88% occurring only once. V dropped 5 bases and J dropped 7; count of bases not matched to a gene: 5. This CDR3 has 13 residues. The clonotype originates from a man under 40 in good health. Sequencing was done on a sample of blood. V usage is TRBV12-3 or TRBV12-4 and J usage is TRBJ2-1, with 7 nucleotides matching TRBD1. The DNA of the CDR3 is TGTGCCAGCAGTGTTCAGGGACAGAATGAGCAGTTCTTC. Translated: CASSVQGQNEQFF.